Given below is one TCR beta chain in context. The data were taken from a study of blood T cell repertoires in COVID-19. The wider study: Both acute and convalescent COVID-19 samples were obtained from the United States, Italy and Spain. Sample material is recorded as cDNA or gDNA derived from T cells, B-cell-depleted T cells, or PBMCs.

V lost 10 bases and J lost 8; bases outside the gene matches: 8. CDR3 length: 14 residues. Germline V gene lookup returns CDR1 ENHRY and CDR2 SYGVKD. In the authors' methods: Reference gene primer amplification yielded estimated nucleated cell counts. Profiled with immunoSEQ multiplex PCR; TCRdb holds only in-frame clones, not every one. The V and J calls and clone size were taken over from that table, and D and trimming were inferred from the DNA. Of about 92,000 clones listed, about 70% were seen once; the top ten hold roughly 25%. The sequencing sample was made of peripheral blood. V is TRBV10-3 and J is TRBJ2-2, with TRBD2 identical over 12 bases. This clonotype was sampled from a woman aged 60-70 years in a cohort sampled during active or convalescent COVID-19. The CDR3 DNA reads TGTGCCACGAAGACTAGCGGGGGAGAGGGGGAGCTGTTTTTT. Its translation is CATKTSGGEGELFF.